This T cell receptor (beta chain) emerged from a study of radiation and T cells in renal cell carcinoma. Time point here: baseline pretreatment blood. The treatment is: 15 Gy SBRT to primary tumor, nephrectomy 4 weeks later. Serial blood draws occurred at baseline and 2 and 4 weeks post-SBRT. Clear cell pathology was present in this patient's renal cell carcinoma. Some clones are missing from TCRdb's copy, which holds only in-frame ones; the method was immunoSEQ multiplex PCR. Of approximately 120,000 clones listed, approximately 80% are singletons. CDR3 length equals 13 residues. V was cut by 1 base and J by 1 base, with 1 base left in between. The germline CDR1 and CDR2 sequences are LGHNT and FRNRAP.

Here the sequenced sample was blood, taken from a patient whose treatment included radiotherapy and nephrectomy. This chain links TRBV12-5 with TRBJ2-2; D remains ambiguous. The TCR sequence derives from a woman in her sixties or seventies with renal cell carcinoma. The CDR3 loop is CASGLGNTGELFF. CDR3 DNA: TGTGCTAGTGGTTTGGGGAACACCGGGGAGCTGTTTTTT. Full variable domain (missing parts from reference TRBV12-5 and TRBJ2-2): DARVTQTPRHKVTEMGQEVTMRCQPILGHNTVFWYRQTMMQGLELLAYFRNRAPLDDSGMPKDRFSAEMPDATLATLKIQPSEPRDSAVYFCASGLGNTGELFFGEGSRLTVL.